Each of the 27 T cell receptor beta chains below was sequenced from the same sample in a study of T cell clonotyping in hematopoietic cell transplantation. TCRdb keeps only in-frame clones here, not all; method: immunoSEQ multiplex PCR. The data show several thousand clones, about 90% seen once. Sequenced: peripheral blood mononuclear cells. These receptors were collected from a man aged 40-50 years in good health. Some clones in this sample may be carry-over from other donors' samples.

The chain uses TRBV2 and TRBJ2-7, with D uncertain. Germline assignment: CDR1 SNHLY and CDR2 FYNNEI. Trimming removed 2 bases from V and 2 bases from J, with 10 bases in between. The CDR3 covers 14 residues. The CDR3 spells CASSETPVTYEQYF. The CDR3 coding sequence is TGTGCCAGCAGTGAAACCCCGGTCACCTACGAGCAGTACTTC.

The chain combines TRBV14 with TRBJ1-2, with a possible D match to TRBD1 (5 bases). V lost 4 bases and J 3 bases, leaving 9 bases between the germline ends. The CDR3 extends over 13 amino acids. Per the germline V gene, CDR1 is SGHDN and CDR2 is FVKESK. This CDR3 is CASSRDPYYGYTF. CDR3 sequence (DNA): TGTGCCAGCAGCCGGGACCCCTACTATGGCTACACCTTC.

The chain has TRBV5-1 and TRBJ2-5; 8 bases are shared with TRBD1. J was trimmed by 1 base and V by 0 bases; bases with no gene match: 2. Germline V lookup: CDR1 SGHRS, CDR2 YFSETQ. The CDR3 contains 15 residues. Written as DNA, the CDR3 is TGCGCCAGCAGCTTGGACGGGACAGGCCAAGAGACCCAGTACTTC. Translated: CASSLDGTGQETQYF.

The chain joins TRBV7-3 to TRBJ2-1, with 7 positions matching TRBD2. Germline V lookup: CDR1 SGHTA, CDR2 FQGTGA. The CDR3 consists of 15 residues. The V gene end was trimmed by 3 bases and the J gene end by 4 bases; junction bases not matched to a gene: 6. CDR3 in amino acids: CASSFEGLPYNEQFF. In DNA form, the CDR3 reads TGTGCCAGCAGCTTTGAGGGACTACCATACAATGAGCAGTTCTTC.

CDR3 in amino acids: CASSSVRLAGVTDTQYF. CDR3 in DNA: TGTGCCAGCAGTTCCGTCCGACTAGCGGGAGTGACAGATACGCAGTATTTT. The chain has TRBV27 and TRBJ2-3; 12 bases are a match to TRBD2. Germline CDR1 is MNHEY and CDR2 is SMNVEV (reference sequence). The V and J ends lost 4 bases and 3 bases, in that order; junction bases with no gene match: 8. The CDR3 loop spans 17 amino acids.

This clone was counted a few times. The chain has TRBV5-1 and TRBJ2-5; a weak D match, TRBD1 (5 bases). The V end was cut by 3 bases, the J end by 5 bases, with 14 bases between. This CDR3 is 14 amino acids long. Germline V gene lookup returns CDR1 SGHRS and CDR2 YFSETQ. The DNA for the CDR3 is TGCGCCAGCAGCTCAGGGTCGGTTTCGGAGACCCAGTACTTC. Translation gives CASSSGSVSETQYF.

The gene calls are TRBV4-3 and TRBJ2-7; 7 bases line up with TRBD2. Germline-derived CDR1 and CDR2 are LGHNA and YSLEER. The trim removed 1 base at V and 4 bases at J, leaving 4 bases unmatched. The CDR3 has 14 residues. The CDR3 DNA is TGCGCCAGCAGCCAAGGGGAGGGCCGGTACGAGCAGTACTTC. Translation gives CASSQGEGRYEQYF.

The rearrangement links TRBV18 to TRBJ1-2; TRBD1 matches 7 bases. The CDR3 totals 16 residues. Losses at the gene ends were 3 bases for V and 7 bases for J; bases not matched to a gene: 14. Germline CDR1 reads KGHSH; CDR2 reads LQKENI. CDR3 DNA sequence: TGTGCCAGCTCACCCTATGGACAGGCTCCAGGGGGTGGCTACACCTTC. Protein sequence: CASSPYGQAPGGGYTF.

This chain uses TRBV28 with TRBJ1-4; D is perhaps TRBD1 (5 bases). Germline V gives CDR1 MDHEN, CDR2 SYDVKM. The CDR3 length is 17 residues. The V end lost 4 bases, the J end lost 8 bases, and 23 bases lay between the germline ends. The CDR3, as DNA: TGTGCCAGCAGTTCCATACCCCGCAGGGAGAGGGAGGAAAAACTGTTTTTT. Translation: CASSSIPRREREEKLFF.

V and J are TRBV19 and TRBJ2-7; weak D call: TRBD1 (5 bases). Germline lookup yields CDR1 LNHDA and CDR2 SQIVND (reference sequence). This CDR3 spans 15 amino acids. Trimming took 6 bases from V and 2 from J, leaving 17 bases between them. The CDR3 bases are TGTGCCAGTAGGCTGGATGGGGCGATTACCTACGAGCAGTACTTC. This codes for CASRLDGAITYEQYF.

The CDR3 reads CASSVEGLAGADTQYF. For the CDR3, the DNA is TGTGCCAGCAGCGTCGAGGGGCTAGCGGGAGCAGATACGCAGTATTTT. The rearrangement uses TRBV5-8 and TRBJ2-3; 10 bases are a match to TRBD2. Germline CDR1 SGHTS, CDR2 YDEGEE. The junction had 9 bases not matched to a gene; V was cut back by 4 bases and J by 4 bases. The CDR3 length is 16 residues.

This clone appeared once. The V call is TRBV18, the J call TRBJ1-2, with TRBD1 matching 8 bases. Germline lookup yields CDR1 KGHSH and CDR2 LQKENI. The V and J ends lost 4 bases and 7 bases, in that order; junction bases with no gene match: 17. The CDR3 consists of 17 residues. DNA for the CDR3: TGTGCCAGCTCACTAGGACAGGGCCGTCTTGGGTTTGGTGGCTACACCTTC. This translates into CASSLGQGRLGFGGYTF.

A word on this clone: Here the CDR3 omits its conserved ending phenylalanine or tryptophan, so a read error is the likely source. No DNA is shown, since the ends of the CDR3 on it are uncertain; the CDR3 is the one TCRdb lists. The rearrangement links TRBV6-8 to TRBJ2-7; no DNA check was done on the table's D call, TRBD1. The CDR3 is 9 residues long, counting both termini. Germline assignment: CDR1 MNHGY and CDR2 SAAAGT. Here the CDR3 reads CASSPGQIG.

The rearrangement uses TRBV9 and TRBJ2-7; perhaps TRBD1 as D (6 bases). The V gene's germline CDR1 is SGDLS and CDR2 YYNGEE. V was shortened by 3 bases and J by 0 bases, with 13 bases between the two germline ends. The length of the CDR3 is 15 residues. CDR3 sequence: CASSESMGASYEQYF. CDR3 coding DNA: TGTGCCAGCAGCGAAAGCATGGGGGCCTCCTACGAGCAGTACTTC.

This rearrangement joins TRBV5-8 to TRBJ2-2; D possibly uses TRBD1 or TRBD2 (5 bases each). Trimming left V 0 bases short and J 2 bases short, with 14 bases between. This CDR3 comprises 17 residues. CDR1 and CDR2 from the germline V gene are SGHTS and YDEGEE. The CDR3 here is CASSLGGGTHNTGELFF. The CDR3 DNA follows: TGTGCCAGCAGCTTGGGTGGGGGAACCCATAACACCGGGGAGCTGTTTTTT.

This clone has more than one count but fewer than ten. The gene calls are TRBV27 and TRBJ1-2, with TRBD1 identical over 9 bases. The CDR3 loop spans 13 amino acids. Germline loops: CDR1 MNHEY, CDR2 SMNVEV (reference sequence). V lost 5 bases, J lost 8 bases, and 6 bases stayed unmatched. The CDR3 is CASSPQGAGGYTF. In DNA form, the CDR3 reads TGTGCCAGCAGTCCACAGGGGGCTGGAGGCTACACCTTC.

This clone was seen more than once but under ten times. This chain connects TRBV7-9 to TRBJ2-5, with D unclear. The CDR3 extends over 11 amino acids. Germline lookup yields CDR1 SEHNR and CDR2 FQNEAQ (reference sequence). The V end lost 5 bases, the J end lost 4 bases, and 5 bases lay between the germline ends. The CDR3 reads CASSPGETQYF. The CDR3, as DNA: TGTGCCAGCAGCCCCGGAGAGACCCAGTACTTC.

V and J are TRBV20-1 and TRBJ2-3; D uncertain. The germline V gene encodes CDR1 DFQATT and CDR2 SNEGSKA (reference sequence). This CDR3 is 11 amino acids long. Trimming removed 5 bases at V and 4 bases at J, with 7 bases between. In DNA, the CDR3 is TGCAGTGCTCCCGAGTCAGATACGCAGTATTTT. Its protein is CSAPESDTQYF.

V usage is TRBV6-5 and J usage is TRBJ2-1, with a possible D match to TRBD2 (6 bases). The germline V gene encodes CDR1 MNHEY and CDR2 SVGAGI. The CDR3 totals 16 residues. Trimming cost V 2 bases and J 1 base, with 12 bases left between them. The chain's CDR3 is CASSYGGGASYNEQFF. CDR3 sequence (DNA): TGTGCCAGCAGTTACGGCGGAGGGGCGTCCTACAATGAGCAGTTCTTC.

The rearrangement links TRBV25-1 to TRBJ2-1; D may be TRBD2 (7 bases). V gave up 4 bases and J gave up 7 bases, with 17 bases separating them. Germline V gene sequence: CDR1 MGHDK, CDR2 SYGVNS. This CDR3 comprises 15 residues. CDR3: CASSGEAGDRNEQFF. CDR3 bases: TGTGCCAGCAGTGGTGAGGCGGGAGACAGGAATGAGCAGTTCTTC.

The CDR3 coding sequence is TGTGCCAGCAGTAGCGGACAGGGGGTTAACACCGGGGAGCTGTTTTTT. Encoded protein: CASSSGQGVNTGELFF. The rearrangement links TRBV6-6 to TRBJ2-2; 10 bases map to TRBD1. The germline CDR1 and CDR2 sequences are MNHNY and SVGAGI (reference sequence). There are 16 residues in the CDR3. With V trimmed by 5 bases and J by 2 bases, 5 bases remained unmatched.

In DNA, the CDR3 is TGTGCCAGCAGCCCCCACCCGGGACAGGGAGATGAAAAACTGTTTTTT. The encoded protein is CASSPHPGQGDEKLFF. The chain uses TRBV7-6 and TRBJ1-4, with 9 bases matching TRBD1. The length of the CDR3 is 16 residues. Trimming at V came to 5 bases and at J to 6 bases, leaving 10 bases not matched to a gene. CDR1 and CDR2 (germline): SGHVS, FNYEAQ. Drawing the rest from reference TRBV7-6 and TRBJ1-4, the complete variable domain is GAGVSQSPRYKVTKRGQDVALRCDPISGHVSLYWYRQALGQGPEFLTYFNYEAQQDKSGLPNDRFSAERPEGSISTLTIQRTEQRDSAMYRCASSPHPGQGDEKLFFGSGTQLSVL.

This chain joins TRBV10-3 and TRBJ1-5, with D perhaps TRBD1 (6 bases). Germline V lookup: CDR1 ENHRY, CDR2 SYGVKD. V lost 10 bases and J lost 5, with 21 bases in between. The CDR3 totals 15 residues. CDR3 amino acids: CATGGMGREDQPQHF. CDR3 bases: TGTGCCACCGGGGGCATGGGTAGGGAGGATCAGCCCCAGCATTTT.

The CDR3 bases are TGTGCCAGCAGCTTGTGGCAGGTCGGCTCCTACGAGCAGTACTTC. Its protein is CASSLWQVGSYEQYF. The chain recombines TRBV5-4 with TRBJ2-7; unclear D gene. This CDR3 is built from 15 residues. With 1 base removed from V and 0 bases from J, the gap between germline ends came to 11 bases. Germline V CDR1 and CDR2: SGHNT, YYREEE (reference sequence).

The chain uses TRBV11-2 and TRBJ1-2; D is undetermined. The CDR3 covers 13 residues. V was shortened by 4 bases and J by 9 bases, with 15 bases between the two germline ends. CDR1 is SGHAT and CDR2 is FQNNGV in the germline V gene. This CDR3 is CASSSHSLRSYTF. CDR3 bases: TGTGCCAGCAGCTCCCACAGTCTCCGGAGCTACACCTTC.

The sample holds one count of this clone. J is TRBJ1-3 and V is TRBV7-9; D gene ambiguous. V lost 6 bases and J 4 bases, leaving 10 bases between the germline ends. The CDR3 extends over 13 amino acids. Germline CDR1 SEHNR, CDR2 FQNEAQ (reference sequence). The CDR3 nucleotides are TGTGCCAGCAGTTCAGTGGGGGGAAACACCATATATTTT. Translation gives CASSSVGGNTIYF.

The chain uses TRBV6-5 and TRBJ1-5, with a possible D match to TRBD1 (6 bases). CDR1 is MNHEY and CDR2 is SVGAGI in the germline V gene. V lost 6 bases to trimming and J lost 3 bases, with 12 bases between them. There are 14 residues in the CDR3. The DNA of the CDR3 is TGTGCCAGCAGCCGGGGGCAGCTCAATCAGCCCCAGCATTTT. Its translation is CASSRGQLNQPQHF.